These T cell receptor beta chains were read from a single sample in a study of chemoradiotherapy in HPV16-positive cancers. Produced via immunoSEQ multiplex PCR; TCRdb's table is partial and in-frame only. This sample has about 13,000 clones; 70% to 90% occur once, and the top ten carry more than 4.5%. This specimen consisted of blood, obtained from a patient who underwent chemoradiotherapy. These receptors all come from a human donor with HPV-associated anogenital cancer. Each CDR3 is given with its conserved first and last residue. A D gene is named only where the DNA matches it firmly. The size field is filled for only some rows; it gives once, few, many or a size class.

d_gene,j_gene,abundance,v_gene,CDR3nt,CDR3aa
TRBD1,TRBJ1-1,once,TRBV5-1,TGCGCCAGCAGCGGCGGGGACAGGGGGAACACTGAAGCTTTCTTT,CASSGGDRGNTEAFF
TRBD1,TRBJ2-1,.,TRBV10-1,TGCGCCAGCAGTGATCCCGACAGGGGGAACTACAATGAGCAGTTCTTC,CASSDPDRGNYNEQFF
.,TRBJ1-5,.,TRBV5-1,TGCGCCAGCAGCTTTAACCCCCTCGGGGGCACCCATAGCAATCAGCCCCAGCATTTT,CASSFNPLGGTHSNQPQHF
.,TRBJ2-1,.,TRBV15,TGTGCCACCAGCACAGAGTTTAATGAGCAGTTCTTC,CATSTEFNEQFF
TRBD1,TRBJ2-2,.,TRBV25-1,TGTGCCAGCACTGGACAGGGTAGGACCGGGGAGCTGTTTTTT,CASTGQGRTGELFF
.,TRBJ2-3,.,TRBV5-8,TGTGCCAGCAGCTCGCACCTACTATCAGATACGCAGTATTTT,CASSSHLLSDTQYF
TRBD1,TRBJ1-3,.,TRBV4-2,TGTGCCAGCAGCCAGATAAACACAGGGGGCGCTGGAAACACCATATATTTT,CASSQINTGGAGNTIYF
TRBD1,TRBJ1-4,once,TRBV5-6,TGTGCCAGCAGCTTTTTTAGGGACAGATCCAATGAAAAACTGTTTTTT,CASSFFRDRSNEKLFF
.,TRBJ2-3,.,TRBV10-3,TGTGCCACAAGTTGGGGGGGCAAAGATACGCAGTATTTT,CATSWGGKDTQYF
TRBD1,TRBJ2-1,.,TRBV7-9,TGTGCCAGCAGCTCAAACAGGGGCGGAGTGGAGCAGTTCTTC,CASSSNRGGVEQFF
.,TRBJ2-2,.,TRBV5-6,TGTGCCAGCAGCTTGGCCCCCACCACCGGGGAGCTGTTTTTT,CASSLAPTTGELFF
TRBD1,TRBJ1-1,.,TRBV27,TGTGCCAGCAGTTCGCTTCCCGGGACAGGGGTTAAAGCTTTCTTT,CASSSLPGTGVKAFF
TRBD1,TRBJ1-4,.,TRBV7-9,TGTGCCAGCAGCTTAGCCGGAACAGGGGGCTCTTATGAAAAACTGTTTTTT,CASSLAGTGGSYEKLFF
.,TRBJ1-1,.,TRBV2,TGTGCCAGCAGTAACACTGAAGCTTTCTTT,CASSNTEAFF
TRBD1,TRBJ1-6,once,TRBV6-1,TGTGCCAGCAGTCCGGGGACAGCCAATTCACCCCTCCACTTT,CASSPGTANSPLHF
TRBD1,TRBJ1-1,.,TRBV7-9,TGTGCCAGCAGCTTCCAGGGGGGGACTGAAGCTTTCTTT,CASSFQGGTEAFF
.,TRBJ2-3,.,TRBV7-9,TGTGCCAGCAGCCCGACATCGTGGGGAGCTATGGGCACAGATACGCAGTATTTT,CASSPTSWGAMGTDTQYF
TRBD2,TRBJ2-5,once,TRBV6-6,TGTGCCAGCAGTCCCCCAAACCTAGCGGGAGAAGAGACCCAGTACTTC,CASSPPNLAGEETQYF
.,TRBJ2-5,.,TRBV5-6,TGTGCCAGCAGCTTGAAACGTGCAGAGACCCAGTACTTC,CASSLKRAETQYF